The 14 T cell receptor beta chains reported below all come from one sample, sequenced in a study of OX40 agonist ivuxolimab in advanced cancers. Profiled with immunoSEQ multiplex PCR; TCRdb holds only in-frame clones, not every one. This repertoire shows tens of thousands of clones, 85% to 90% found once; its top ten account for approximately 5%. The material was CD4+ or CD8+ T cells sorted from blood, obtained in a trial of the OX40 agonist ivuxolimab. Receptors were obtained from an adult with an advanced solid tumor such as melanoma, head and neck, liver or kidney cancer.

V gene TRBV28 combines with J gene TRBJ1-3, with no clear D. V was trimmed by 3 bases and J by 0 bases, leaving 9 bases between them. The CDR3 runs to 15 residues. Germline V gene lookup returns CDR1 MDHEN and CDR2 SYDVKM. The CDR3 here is CASSLSGLSGNTIYF. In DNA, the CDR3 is TGTGCCAGCAGTTTGTCCGGTCTCTCTGGAAACACCATATATTTT.

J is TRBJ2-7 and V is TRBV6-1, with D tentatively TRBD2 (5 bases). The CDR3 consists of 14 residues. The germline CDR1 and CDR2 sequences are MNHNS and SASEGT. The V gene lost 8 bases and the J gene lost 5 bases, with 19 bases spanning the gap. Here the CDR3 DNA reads TGTGCCAGCCAAGAGGGCTCTCCGCCCGACGAGCAGTACTTC. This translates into CASQEGSPPDEQYF.

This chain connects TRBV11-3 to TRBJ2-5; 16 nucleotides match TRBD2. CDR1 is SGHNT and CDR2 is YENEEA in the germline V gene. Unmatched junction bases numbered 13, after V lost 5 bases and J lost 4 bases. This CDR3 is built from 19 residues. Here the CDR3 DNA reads TGTGCCAGCAGCGAAGGGACTAGCGGGAGGGGGCTGGCAGGAGAGACCCAGTACTTC. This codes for CASSEGTSGRGLAGETQYF.

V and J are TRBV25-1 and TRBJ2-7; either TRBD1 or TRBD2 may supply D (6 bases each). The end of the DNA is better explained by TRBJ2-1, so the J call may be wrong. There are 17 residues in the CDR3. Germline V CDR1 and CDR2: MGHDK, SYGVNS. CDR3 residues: CASSEPQGILARNEQFF. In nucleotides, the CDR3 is TGTGCCAGCAGTGAACCCCAGGGGATACTAGCTAGGAATGAGCAGTTCTTC.

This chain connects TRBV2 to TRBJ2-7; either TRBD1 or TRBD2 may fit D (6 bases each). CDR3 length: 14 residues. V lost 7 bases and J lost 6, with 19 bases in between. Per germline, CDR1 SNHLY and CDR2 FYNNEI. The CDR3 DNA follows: TGTGCCAGCATTGAGGCGCCCCCGGGGGCCGAGCAGTACTTC. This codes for CASIEAPPGAEQYF.

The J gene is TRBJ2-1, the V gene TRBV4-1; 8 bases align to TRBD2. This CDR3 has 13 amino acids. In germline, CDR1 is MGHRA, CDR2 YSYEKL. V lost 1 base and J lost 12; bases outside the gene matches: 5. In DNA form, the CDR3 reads TGCGCCAGCAGCCAAGTCCCTAGCGGGCGGCAGTTCTTC. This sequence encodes CASSQVPSGRQFF.

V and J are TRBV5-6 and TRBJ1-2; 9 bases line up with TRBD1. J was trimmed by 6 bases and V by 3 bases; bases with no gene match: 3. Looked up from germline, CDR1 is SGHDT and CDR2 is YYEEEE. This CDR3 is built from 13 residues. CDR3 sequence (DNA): TGTGCCAGCAGCTGGGGACAGGGCGATGGCTACACCTTC. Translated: CASSWGQGDGYTF.

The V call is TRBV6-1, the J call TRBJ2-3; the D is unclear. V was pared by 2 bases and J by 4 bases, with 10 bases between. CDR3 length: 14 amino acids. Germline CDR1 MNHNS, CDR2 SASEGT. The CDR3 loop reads CASSERDSSDTQYF. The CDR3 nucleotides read TGTGCCAGCAGTGAAAGGGATAGTTCAGATACGCAGTATTTT.

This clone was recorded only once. The CDR3 spells CASSGTAYGYTF. The CDR3 DNA reads TGTGCCAGCAGCGGGACAGCGTATGGCTACACCTTC. The genes are TRBV2 and TRBJ1-2; TRBD1 aligns across 7 bases. Trimming took 6 bases from V and 5 from J; bases not matched to a gene: 3. This CDR3 contains 12 residues. Germline V gene lookup returns CDR1 SNHLY and CDR2 FYNNEI. Supplemented by reference TRBV2 and TRBJ1-2, the full variable domain reads EPEVTQTPSHQVTQMGQEVILRCVPISNHLYFYWYRQILGQKVEFLVSFYNNEISEKSEIFDDQFSVERPDGSNFTLKIRSTKLEDSAMYFCASSGTAYGYTFGSGTRLTVV.

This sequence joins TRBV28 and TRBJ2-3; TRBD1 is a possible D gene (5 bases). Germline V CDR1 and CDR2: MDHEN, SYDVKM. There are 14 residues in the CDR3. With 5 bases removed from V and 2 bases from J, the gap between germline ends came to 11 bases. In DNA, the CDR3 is TGTGCCAGCAGTCGCACAGGTTACACAGATACGCAGTATTTT. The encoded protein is CASSRTGYTDTQYF.

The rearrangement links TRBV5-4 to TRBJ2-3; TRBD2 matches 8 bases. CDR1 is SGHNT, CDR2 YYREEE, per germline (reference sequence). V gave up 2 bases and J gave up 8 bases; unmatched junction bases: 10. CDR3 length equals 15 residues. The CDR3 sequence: CASSFGDGGAGTQYF. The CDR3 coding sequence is TGTGCCAGCAGCTTTGGGGACGGGGGGGCGGGTACGCAGTATTTT.

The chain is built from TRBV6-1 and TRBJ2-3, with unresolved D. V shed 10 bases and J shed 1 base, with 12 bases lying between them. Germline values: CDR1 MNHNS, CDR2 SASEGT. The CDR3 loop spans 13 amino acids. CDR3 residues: CATAAAGTDTQYF. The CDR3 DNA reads TGTGCCACCGCCGCTGCGGGCACAGATACGCAGTATTTT.

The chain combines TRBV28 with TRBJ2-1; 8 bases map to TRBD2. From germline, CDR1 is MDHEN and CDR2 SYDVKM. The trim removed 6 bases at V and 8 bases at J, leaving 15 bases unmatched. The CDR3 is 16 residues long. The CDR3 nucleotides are TGTGCCAGCAGCCTAACTCGAGGTTTTAGCGGGGATGAGCAGTTCTTC. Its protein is CASSLTRGFSGDEQFF.

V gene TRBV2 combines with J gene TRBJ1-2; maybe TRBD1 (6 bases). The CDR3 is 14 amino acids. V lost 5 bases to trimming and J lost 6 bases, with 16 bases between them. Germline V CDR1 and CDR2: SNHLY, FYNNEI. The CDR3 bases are TGTGCCAGCAGTTGGGACACCCGTTCCCATGGCTACACCTTC. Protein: CASSWDTRSHGYTF.